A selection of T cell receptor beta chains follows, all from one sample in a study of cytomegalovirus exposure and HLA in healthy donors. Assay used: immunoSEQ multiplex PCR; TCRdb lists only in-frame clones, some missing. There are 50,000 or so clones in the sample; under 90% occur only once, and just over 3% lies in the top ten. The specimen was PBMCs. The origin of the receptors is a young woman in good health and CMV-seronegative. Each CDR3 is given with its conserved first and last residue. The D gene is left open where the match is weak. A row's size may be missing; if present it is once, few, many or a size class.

DNA: TGTGCCAGCACCTCAGGAGAGACCCAGTACTTC; CDR3: CASTSGETQYF; J: TRBJ2-5; D: .; V: TRBV28; size: few
DNA: TGTGCCAGCAGTTTGGGACTAGCGGGAGGGCCGGAAGATACGCAGTATTTT; CDR3: CASSLGLAGGPEDTQYF; J: TRBJ2-3; D: TRBD2; V: TRBV28; size: .
DNA: TGTGCCAGCAGCGGACGGGGGAAGGAGACCTATGGCTACACCTTC; CDR3: CASSGRGKETYGYTF; J: TRBJ1-2; D: .; V: TRBV9; size: .
DNA: TGTGCCAGCAGCCAAGCGTCCAGGGGCAATCAGCCCCAGCATTTT; CDR3: CASSQASRGNQPQHF; J: TRBJ1-5; D: .; V: TRBV14; size: .
DNA: TGTGCCAGCAACCCGAGCCGCTCTGGAAACACCATATATTTT; CDR3: CASNPSRSGNTIYF; J: TRBJ1-3; D: .; V: TRBV6-5; size: .
DNA: TGTGCCAGCAGCCTGGTAGGTTCGGGAGCCATTAGCGAGCAGTACTTC; CDR3: CASSLVGSGAISEQYF; J: TRBJ2-7; D: .; V: TRBV11-2; size: .
DNA: TGTGCCAGCAGTGAAGCGCTTTCCGGGTCTAGGGGCTACACCTTC; CDR3: CASSEALSGSRGYTF; J: TRBJ1-2; D: .; V: TRBV2; size: .
DNA: TGTGCCAGCAGCCCTTACAGGCGCCGCAGCTCCTACGAGCAGTACTTC; CDR3: CASSPYRRRSSYEQYF; J: TRBJ2-7; D: .; V: TRBV27; size: .
DNA: TGTGCCAGCAGCTCTTATGGCGGGAGCACAGATACGCAGTATTTT; CDR3: CASSSYGGSTDTQYF; J: TRBJ2-3; D: .; V: TRBV7-9; size: .
DNA: TGCGCCAGCAGGGACGCCGGGACACCGACCTACGAGCAGTACTTC; CDR3: CASRDAGTPTYEQYF; J: TRBJ2-7; D: .; V: TRBV5-1; size: few